The 27 T cell receptor beta chains reported below all come from one sample, sequenced in a study of blood T cell repertoires in COVID-19. Sequenced by immunoSEQ multiplex PCR; TCRdb stores in-frame clones only, minus some. The sample holds tens of thousands of clones, approximately 80% seen once. Sequences were obtained from peripheral blood. Receptors were obtained from a man aged 25-45 years with COVID-19, enrolled during active disease.

The J gene is TRBJ1-5, the V gene TRBV6-2 or TRBV6-3; TRBD1 might be the D (5 bases). V was trimmed by 2 bases and J by 7 bases, leaving 15 bases between them. Germline CDR1 MNHEY, CDR2 SVGEGT. The CDR3 runs 15 residues. Here the CDR3 DNA reads TGTGCCAGCAGTTACGGGCCCGGGGGGTGGCAGCCCCAGCATTTT. It translates to CASSYGPGGWQPQHF.

The chain carries TRBV10-2 and TRBJ1-1, with TRBD1 as a possible D gene (5 bases). Germline CDR1 reads WSHSY; CDR2 reads SAAADI. V was cut by 0 bases and J by 1 base, with 9 bases left in between. The CDR3 has 15 residues. The CDR3 sequence is CASSESPGQNTEAFF. CDR3 nucleotides: TGCGCCAGCAGTGAGTCTCCAGGGCAGAACACTGAAGCTTTCTTT.

The rearrangement joins TRBV5-1 to TRBJ1-2, with D possibly matching TRBD1 (5 bases). This CDR3 has 15 residues. Germline CDR1 and CDR2: SGHRS and YFSETQ. V was shortened by 0 bases and J by 2 bases, with 11 bases between the two germline ends. The CDR3 DNA is TGCGCCAGCAGCTTGGGACAGACTCCCAACTATGGCTACACCTTC. Translation: CASSLGQTPNYGYTF.

The chain carries TRBV18 and TRBJ2-2; 10 bases line up with TRBD2. CDR3 size: 16 residues. Losses at the gene ends were 4 bases for V and 4 bases for J; bases not matched to a gene: 6. Germline CDR1 KGHSH, CDR2 LQKENI. Here the CDR3 reads CASSLSGLAATGELFF. In nucleotides, the CDR3 is TGTGCCAGCTCACTCTCCGGACTAGCGGCCACCGGGGAGCTGTTTTTT.

The chain uses TRBV10-3 and TRBJ2-2; 8 nucleotides agree with TRBD2. This CDR3 contains 13 residues. V lost 10 bases and J lost 5; bases outside the gene matches: 6. Germline V gives CDR1 ENHRY, CDR2 SYGVKD. CDR3 in DNA: TGTGCCACCCAGCGGGAGTTGACCGGGGAGCTGTTTTTT. This gives the protein CATQRELTGELFF.

The chain combines TRBV4-1 with TRBJ2-7; 8 bases line up with TRBD1. J was trimmed by 4 bases and V by 0 bases; bases with no gene match: 5. The CDR3 is 15 amino acids. The V gene's germline CDR1 is MGHRA and CDR2 YSYEKL. The CDR3 DNA sequence: TGCGCCAGCAGCCAAGAATGGACAGGGAATTACGAGCAGTACTTC. This encodes CASSQEWTGNYEQYF.

The chain couples TRBV28 to TRBJ1-2, with 7 bases that match TRBD1. V dropped 5 bases and J dropped 7; count of bases not matched to a gene: 10. This CDR3 spans 14 amino acids. CDR1 is MDHEN and CDR2 is SYDVKM in the germline V gene. The CDR3 spells CASSLTTGLTGYTF. The CDR3 DNA is TGTGCCAGCAGTCTAACGACAGGGCTCACTGGCTACACCTTC.

The rearrangement joins TRBV29-1 to TRBJ2-7; 9 bases align to TRBD1. Germline CDR1 and CDR2: SQVTM and ANQGSEA. This CDR3 has 12 amino acids. With V trimmed by 7 bases and J by 3 bases, 4 bases remained unmatched. The CDR3 DNA reads as TGCAGCGGGAGGGGACAGGGCTACGAGCAGTACTTC. Its protein is CSGRGQGYEQYF.

V usage is TRBV7-2 and J usage is TRBJ1-1, with D perhaps matching TRBD1 (5 bases). The CDR3 length is 12 residues. Germline CDR1 SGHTA, CDR2 FQGNSA. V shed 5 bases and J shed 11 bases, with 15 bases lying between them. CDR3 sequence reads: CASSRGVMGAFF. In DNA, the CDR3 is TGTGCCAGCAGCCGGGGGGTCATGGGGGCTTTCTTT.

The CDR3: CASSPGGGSSYEQYF. For the CDR3, the DNA is TGTGCCAGCAGCCCCGGGGGCGGGAGCTCCTACGAGCAGTACTTC. The rearrangement uses TRBV7-9 and TRBJ2-7; the D gene is possibly TRBD2 (7 bases). Trimming removed 5 bases from V and 0 bases from J, with 14 bases in between. Germline values: CDR1 SEHNR, CDR2 FQNEAQ (reference sequence). CDR3 length equals 15 residues. Filled out from reference TRBV7-9 and TRBJ2-7, the complete variable domain reads DTGVSQNPRHKITKRGQNVTFRCDPISEHNRLYWYRQTLGQGPEFLTYFQNEAQLEKSRLLSDRFSAERPKGSFSTLEIQRTEQGDSAMYLCASSPGGGSSYEQYFGPGTRLTVT.

The chain combines TRBV7-8 with TRBJ1-2; 8 bases are shared with TRBD1. The CDR3 consists of 14 residues. V trimming: 5 bases; J trimming: 8 bases; junction bases outside the gene matches: 10. Germline V gene sequence: CDR1 SGHVS, CDR2 FQNEAQ. The chain's CDR3 is CASSPPDRVDGYTF. CDR3 sequence (DNA): TGTGCCAGCAGCCCGCCGGACAGGGTTGACGGCTACACCTTC.

The chain couples TRBV20-1 to TRBJ1-3, with D possibly being TRBD1 (5 bases). The CDR3 spans 11 residues. The germline V and J ends were trimmed by 5 bases and 9 bases, with 11 bases remaining between them. Germline V lookup: CDR1 DFQATT, CDR2 SNEGSKA (reference sequence). The chain's CDR3 is CSAPIGVTIYF. The CDR3 DNA follows: TGCAGTGCTCCGATAGGGGTCACCATATATTTT.

V is TRBV12-3 or TRBV12-4 and J is TRBJ1-2; 7 positions match TRBD1. The CDR3 is 13 residues long. J gave up 4 bases and V 5 bases, and 4 bases lay outside the gene matches. CDR3 in amino acids: CASSRQGLYGYTF. CDR3 nucleotides: TGTGCCAGCAGTAGACAGGGCCTCTATGGCTACACCTTC.

The chain combines TRBV7-3 with TRBJ2-1; D is possibly TRBD2 (5 bases). This CDR3 has 13 residues. Trimming pared 5 bases from V and 7 bases from J, leaving 12 bases between. Germline V CDR1 and CDR2: SGHTA, FQGTGA. The CDR3 DNA reads TGTGCCAGCAGCCCCTCAGGAGGAAATGAGCAGTTCTTC. It yields the protein CASSPSGGNEQFF.

The V gene is TRBV14, the J gene TRBJ2-7; D is undetermined. Looked up from germline, CDR1 is SGHDN and CDR2 is FVKESK. The CDR3 spans 11 residues. Trimming removed 1 base at V and 6 bases at J, with 4 bases between. The CDR3, as DNA: TGTGCCAGCAGCCAAGGGCCCGAGCAGTACTTC. Its protein is CASSQGPEQYF.

The V call is TRBV5-1, the J call TRBJ2-3; 10 bases match TRBD2. The CDR3 consists of 16 residues. The ends lost 0 bases at V and 5 bases at J; junction bases unmatched: 6. CDR1 and CDR2 (germline): SGHRS, YFSETQ. This chain's CDR3 is CASSLGRGLARDTQYF. The CDR3 DNA reads as TGCGCCAGCAGCTTGGGGCGGGGACTAGCGAGAGATACGCAGTATTTT.

The chain links TRBV9 to TRBJ2-1; the D is unclear. Deletions cut 1 base from V and 10 bases from J, with 6 bases between. The CDR3 is made up of 11 amino acids. Germline CDR1 SGDLS, CDR2 YYNGEE. The DNA for the CDR3 is TGTGCCAGCAGCGTACGCGAAGAGCAGTTCTTC. Protein sequence: CASSVREEQFF.

The CDR3 sequence is CASSPLAGADTQYF. In nucleotides, the CDR3 is TGTGCCAGCAGTCCACTAGCGGGAGCCGATACGCAGTATTTT. The genes are TRBV27 and TRBJ2-3, with 11 positions matching TRBD2. The germline V gene encodes CDR1 MNHEY and CDR2 SMNVEV (reference sequence). V lost 5 bases and J lost 6; bases outside the gene matches: 4. The length of the CDR3 is 14 residues.

The CDR3 DNA follows: TGCGCCAGCAGTCAACCAGGGGAGAGGGACACCGGGGAGCTGTTTTTT. Translating gives CASSQPGERDTGELFF. The V call is TRBV23-1, the J call TRBJ2-2; perhaps TRBD1 as D (6 bases). TRBV23-1 is classed as an ORF, of uncertain function. CDR3 size: 16 residues. The V gene lost 2 bases and the J gene lost 3 bases, with 13 bases spanning the gap.

CDR3 region: CASSQDPGDGNEQFF. For the CDR3, the DNA is TGTGCCAGCAGCCAAGACCCGGGGGACGGTAATGAGCAGTTCTTC. The rearrangement links TRBV4-2 to TRBJ2-1; TRBD2 might be the D (6 bases). Germline V gene data show CDR1 as LGHNA and CDR2 as YNFKEQ. The CDR3 has 15 amino acids. V was cut by 0 bases and J by 7 bases, with 13 bases left in between.

The chain employs TRBV3-1 (or the pseudogene TRBV3-2) and TRBJ1-2; 11 nucleotides line up with TRBD1. This CDR3 has 14 residues. With V trimmed by 2 bases and J by 8 bases, 4 bases remained unmatched. The germline V gene encodes CDR1 LGHDT and CDR2 YNNKEL (reference sequence). The CDR3 bases are TGTGCCAGCAGCCAATTTCGGACAGGGGGCGGCTACACCTTC. This gives the protein CASSQFRTGGGYTF.

The V and J genes are TRBV6-1 and TRBJ1-1; 8 nucleotides agree with TRBD1. Trimming removed 2 bases from V and 11 bases from J; junction bases left unmatched: 7. The CDR3 has 13 amino acids. Germline CDR1 MNHNS, CDR2 SASEGT. CDR3 loop: CASSELRQGSAFF. The CDR3 DNA sequence: TGTGCCAGCAGTGAACTACGACAGGGGAGTGCTTTCTTT.

This clone was observed a handful of times. V is TRBV15 and J is TRBJ1-5, with D maybe TRBD1 (6 bases). Between the trimmed V and J ends, which lost 6 bases and 6 bases, there was a span of 12 bases. This CDR3 spans 13 amino acids. CDR1 and CDR2 (germline): LNHNV, YYDKDF (reference sequence). CDR3 in amino acids: CATRATGTQPQHF. CDR3 DNA: TGTGCCACCAGGGCAACAGGGACTCAGCCCCAGCATTTT.

The count of this clone is one. This rearrangement joins TRBV27 to TRBJ2-5; D is undetermined. This CDR3 has 13 residues. The V gene's germline CDR1 is MNHEY and CDR2 SMNVEV (reference sequence). The V and J ends lost 5 bases and 5 bases respectively, with 12 bases between them. The CDR3 loop reads CASSVVYKETQYF. The CDR3 DNA sequence: TGTGCCAGCAGTGTCGTATACAAGGAGACCCAGTACTTC.

The gene calls are TRBV18 and TRBJ1-2; 7 bases line up with TRBD1. V was pared by 6 bases and J by 6 bases, with 13 bases of the junction left unmatched. The CDR3 loop spans 15 amino acids. CDR1 is KGHSH, CDR2 LQKENI, per germline. Here the CDR3 DNA reads TGTGCCAGCTCGCCGAACAGGGACAGCAGAAATGGCTACACCTTC. This codes for CASSPNRDSRNGYTF.

This clone has only a few counts. The chain is built from TRBV5-1 and TRBJ2-7, with 9 bases lining up with TRBD1. The CDR3 runs to 15 residues. In germline, CDR1 is SGHRS, CDR2 YFSETQ. V shed 4 bases, J shed 4 bases, and the junction held 9 bases outside the gene matches. CDR3 in amino acids: CASSGIPGQGYEQYF. CDR3 coding DNA: TGCGCCAGCAGCGGAATACCGGGACAGGGTTACGAGCAGTACTTC. Based on the CDR3 plus reference TRBV5-1 and TRBJ2-7, the full variable domain is KAGVTQTPRYLIKTRGQQVTLSCSPISGHRSVSWYQQTPGQGLQFLFEYFSETQRNKGNFPGRFSGRQFSNSRSEMNVSTLELGDSALYLCASSGIPGQGYEQYFGPGTRLTVT.

This chain joins TRBV19 and TRBJ1-2; a possible D gene is TRBD1 (6 bases). This CDR3 contains 16 residues. The V gene's germline CDR1 is LNHDA and CDR2 SQIVND (reference sequence). Trimming pared 7 bases from V and 8 bases from J, leaving 26 bases between. The CDR3 region is CASTTGTKGFILGYTF. In DNA, the CDR3 is TGTGCCAGTACGACCGGGACAAAAGGTTTCATTTTGGGCTACACCTTC.